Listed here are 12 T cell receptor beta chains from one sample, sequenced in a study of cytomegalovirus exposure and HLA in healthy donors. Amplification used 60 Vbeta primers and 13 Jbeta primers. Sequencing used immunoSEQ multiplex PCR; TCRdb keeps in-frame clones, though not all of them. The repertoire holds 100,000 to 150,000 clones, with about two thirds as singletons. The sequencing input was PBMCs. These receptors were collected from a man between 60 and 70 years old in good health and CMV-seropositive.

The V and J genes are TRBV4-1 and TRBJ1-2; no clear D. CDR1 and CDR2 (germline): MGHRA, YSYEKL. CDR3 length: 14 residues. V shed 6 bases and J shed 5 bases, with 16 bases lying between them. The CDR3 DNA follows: TGCGCCAGCAGGACCGACCCCAGAGGGTATGGCTACACCTTC. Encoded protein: CASRTDPRGYGYTF.

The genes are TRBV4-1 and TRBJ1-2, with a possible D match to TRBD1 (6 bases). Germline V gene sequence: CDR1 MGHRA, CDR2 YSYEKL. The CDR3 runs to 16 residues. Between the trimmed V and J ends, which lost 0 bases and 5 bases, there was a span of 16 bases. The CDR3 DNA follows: TGCGCCAGCAGCCAAGATTTACAGGGACGCCTTTATGGCTACACCTTC. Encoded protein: CASSQDLQGRLYGYTF.

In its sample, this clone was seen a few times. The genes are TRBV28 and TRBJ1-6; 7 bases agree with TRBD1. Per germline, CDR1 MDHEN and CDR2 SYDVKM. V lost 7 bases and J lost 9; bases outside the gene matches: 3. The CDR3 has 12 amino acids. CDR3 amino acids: CASTGTASPLHF. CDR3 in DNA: TGTGCCAGCACCGGGACAGCTTCACCCCTCCACTTT.

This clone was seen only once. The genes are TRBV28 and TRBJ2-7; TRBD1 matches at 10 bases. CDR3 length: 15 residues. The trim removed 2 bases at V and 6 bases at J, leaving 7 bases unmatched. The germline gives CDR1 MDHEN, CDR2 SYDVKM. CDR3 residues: CASSLVPGQGPEQYF. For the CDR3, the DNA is TGTGCCAGCAGTTTAGTTCCGGGACAGGGGCCCGAGCAGTACTTC.

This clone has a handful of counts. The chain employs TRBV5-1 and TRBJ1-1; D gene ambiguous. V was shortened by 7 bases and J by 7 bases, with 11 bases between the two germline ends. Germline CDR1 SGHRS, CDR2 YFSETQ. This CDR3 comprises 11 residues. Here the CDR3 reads CASRFGNEAFF. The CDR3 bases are TGCGCCAGCCGTTTTGGCAATGAAGCTTTCTTT. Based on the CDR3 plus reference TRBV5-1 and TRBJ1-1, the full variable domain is KAGVTQTPRYLIKTRGQQVTLSCSPISGHRSVSWYQQTPGQGLQFLFEYFSETQRNKGNFPGRFSGRQFSNSRSEMNVSTLELGDSALYLCASRFGNEAFFGQGTRLTVV.

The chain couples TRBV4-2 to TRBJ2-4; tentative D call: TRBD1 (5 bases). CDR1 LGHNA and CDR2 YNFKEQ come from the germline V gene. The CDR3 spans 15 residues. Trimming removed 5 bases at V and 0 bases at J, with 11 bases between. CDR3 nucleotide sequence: TGTGCCAGCAGCGCAGGGCAACTAGCCAAAAACATTCAGTACTTC. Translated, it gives CASSAGQLAKNIQYF.

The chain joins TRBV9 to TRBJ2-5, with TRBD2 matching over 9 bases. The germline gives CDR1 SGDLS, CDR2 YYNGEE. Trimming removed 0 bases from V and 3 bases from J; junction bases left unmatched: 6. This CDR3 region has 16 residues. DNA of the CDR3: TGTGCCAGCAGCGTAGCGGGCGGGGGGGAGGAAGAGACCCAGTACTTC. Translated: CASSVAGGGEEETQYF.

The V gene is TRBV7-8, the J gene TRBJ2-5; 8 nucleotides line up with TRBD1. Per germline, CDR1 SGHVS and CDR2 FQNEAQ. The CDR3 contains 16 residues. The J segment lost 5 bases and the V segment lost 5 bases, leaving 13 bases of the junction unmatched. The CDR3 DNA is TGTGCCAGCAGCCTTCGTCCCGGGACAGGAAAGGAGACCCAGTACTTC. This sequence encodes CASSLRPGTGKETQYF.

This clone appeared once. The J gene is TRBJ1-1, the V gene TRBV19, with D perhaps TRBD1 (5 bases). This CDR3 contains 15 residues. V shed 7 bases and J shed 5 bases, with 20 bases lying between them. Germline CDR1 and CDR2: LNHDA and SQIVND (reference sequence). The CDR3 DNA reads TGTGCCAGTACCCTTGGGGCAGGGAGGGGAACTGAAGCTTTCTTT. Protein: CASTLGAGRGTEAFF. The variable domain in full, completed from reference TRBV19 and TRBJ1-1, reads DGGITQSPKYLFRKEGQNVTLSCEQNLNHDAMYWYRQDPGQGLRLIYYSQIVNDFQKGDIAEGYSVSREKKESFPLTVTSAQKNPTAFYLCASTLGAGRGTEAFFGQGTRLTVV.

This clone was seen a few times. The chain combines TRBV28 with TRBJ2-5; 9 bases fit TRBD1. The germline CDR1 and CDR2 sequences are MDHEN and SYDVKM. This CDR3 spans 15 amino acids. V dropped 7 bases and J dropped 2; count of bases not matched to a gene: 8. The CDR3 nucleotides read TGTGCCAGCAAAAGGGACAGGGTACGTCAAGAGACCCAGTACTTC. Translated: CASKRDRVRQETQYF.

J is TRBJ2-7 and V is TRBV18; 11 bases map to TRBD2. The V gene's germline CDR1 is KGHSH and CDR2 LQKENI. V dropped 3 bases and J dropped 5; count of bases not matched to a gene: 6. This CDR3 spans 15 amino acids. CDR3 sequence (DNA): TGTGCCAGCTCACCCACTAGCGGGGGTATCAACGAGCAGTACTTC. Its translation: CASSPTSGGINEQYF.

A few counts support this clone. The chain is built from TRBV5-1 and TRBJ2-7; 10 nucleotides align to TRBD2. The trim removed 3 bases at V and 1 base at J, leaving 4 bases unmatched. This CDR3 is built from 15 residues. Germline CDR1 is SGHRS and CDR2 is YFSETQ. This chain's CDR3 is CASSSLAGASYEQYF. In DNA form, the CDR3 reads TGCGCCAGCAGCTCCCTAGCGGGGGCTTCCTACGAGCAGTACTTC.